The 7 T cell receptor beta chains below come from one sample, sequenced in a study of T-cell memory formation after mild COVID-19. A single record per CDR3 protein comes from TCRdb applying MiXCR to the 5' RACE reads. This table holds about 290,000 distinct CDR3 sequences, about a sixth found once. The sample consisted of PBMCs or a T cell subset sorted from them (not recorded which). The source is a man in his late teens or twenties who had mild COVID-19 (a few samples of this study predate the infection). Cell type and time point are not known.

The V call is TRBV19, the J call TRBJ1-1, with 8 positions matching TRBD1. Germline assignment: CDR1 LNHDA and CDR2 SQIVND (reference sequence). The CDR3 is made up of 16 amino acids. With 6 bases clipped from V and 6 bases from J, the junction kept 15 bases outside the gene matches. CDR3 sequence reads: CASRTTGEGRGPEAFF. CDR3 DNA sequence: TGTGCCAGTAGGACGACAGGGGAAGGTCGTGGCCCTGAAGCTTTCTTT.

V usage is TRBV7-2 and J usage is TRBJ1-6; 7 bases agree with TRBD1. Germline V CDR1 and CDR2: SGHTA, FQGNSA. This CDR3 region has 13 residues. V lost 9 bases to trimming and J lost 2 bases; unmatched junction nucleotides: 1. CDR3 region: CASTGAYNSPLHF. Written as DNA, the CDR3 is TGTGCCAGTACAGGGGCCTATAATTCACCCCTCCACTTT.

V and J are TRBV28 and TRBJ1-5; maybe TRBD1 (5 bases). The V end was cut by 6 bases, the J end by 6 bases, with 18 bases between. The CDR3 has 15 amino acids. Germline V gene lookup returns CDR1 MDHEN and CDR2 SYDVKM. The CDR3 sequence: CASSRGISGGQPQHF. In DNA form, the CDR3 reads TGTGCCAGCAGCCGGGGAATATCGGGGGGTCAGCCCCAGCATTTT.

This clonotype has a handful of counts. This chain joins TRBV2 and TRBJ2-2; 10 nucleotides match TRBD1. Germline lookup yields CDR1 SNHLY and CDR2 FYNNEI. After removal of 2 bases from V and 16 bases from J, the junction contained 7 bases not matched to a gene. This CDR3 spans 13 amino acids. The CDR3 bases are TGTGCCAGCAGTGAACAAGGACAGGGGGTTCCGTTTTTT. Its protein product is CASSEQGQGVPFF.

On this clonotype: One end of the junction fails to match germline, which may point to a read error. The chain is built from TRBV9 and TRBJ2-1, with D possibly TRBD1 on 6 matching bases. Germline V lookup: CDR1 SGDLS, CDR2 YYNGEE. The CDR3 has 14 residues. CDR3 loop: CASSEGDWANEQVF. The CDR3 DNA reads TGTGCCAGCAGCGAGGGGGATTGGGCTAATGAGCAGGTCTTC.

The V gene is TRBV18, the J gene TRBJ2-2; D is undetermined. V shed 2 bases and J shed 0 bases, with 10 bases lying between them. Germline assignment: CDR1 KGHSH and CDR2 LQKENI. The CDR3 is made up of 16 amino acids. The CDR3 region is CASSPTAAANTGELFF. CDR3 DNA: TGTGCCAGCTCACCAACGGCCGCGGCGAACACCGGGGAGCTGTTTTTT.

The chain has TRBV19 and TRBJ2-1; maybe TRBD1 (5 bases). Between the trimmed V and J ends, which lost 3 bases and 6 bases, there was a span of 9 bases. The CDR3 extends over 13 amino acids. Germline CDR1 is LNHDA and CDR2 is SQIVND (reference sequence). CDR3 residues: CASSMWGPNEQFF. CDR3 nucleotides: TGTGCCAGTAGTATGTGGGGCCCCAATGAGCAGTTCTTC.